This T cell receptor beta chain was recorded in a study of control samples from healthy donors and cancer patients. V dropped 4 bases and J dropped 7; count of bases not matched to a gene: 7. The CDR3 runs 14 residues. CDR1 is MGHRA and CDR2 is YSYEKL in the germline V gene. Repertoires were generated with immunoSEQ multiplex PCR, while TCRdb's copy carries only in-frame clones and drops some. The sample lists some 150,000 clones, 96% seen once, with approximately 1% in the top ten. The chain links TRBV4-1 to TRBJ1-1; 9 bases match TRBD1. Sequencing was done on a sample of blood. The clonotype was recovered from a woman in her twenties or thirties in good health. CDR3 nucleotides: TGCGCCAGCAGCCGGGGACAGGGTCTGGGTGAAGCTTTCTTT. Translating gives CASSRGQGLGEAFF.